This T cell receptor (beta chain) appears in the sequencing data of a study of blood T cell repertoires in COVID-19. The V gene lost 0 bases and the J gene lost 1 base, with 9 bases spanning the gap. Germline lookup yields CDR1 LGHDT and CDR2 YNNKEL (reference sequence). The CDR3 has 15 residues. In the original workflow: By means of reference gene primer amplification, nucleated cell counts were estimated. Sequenced by immunoSEQ multiplex PCR; TCRdb stores in-frame clones only, minus some. D and trimming were read from the DNA, whereas the V and J calls and clone size are those reported in that table. The table shows around 130,000 clones, with around 80% occurring only once.

The specimen was peripheral blood. The chain has TRBV3-1 (or the pseudogene TRBV3-2) and TRBJ1-1; D gene ambiguous. This TCR was recovered from a man aged 50 to 60 with acute or convalescent COVID-19. The CDR3 reads CASSQDRVANTEAFF. The DNA for the CDR3 is TGTGCCAGCAGCCAAGATCGTGTGGCGAACACTGAAGCTTTCTTT.